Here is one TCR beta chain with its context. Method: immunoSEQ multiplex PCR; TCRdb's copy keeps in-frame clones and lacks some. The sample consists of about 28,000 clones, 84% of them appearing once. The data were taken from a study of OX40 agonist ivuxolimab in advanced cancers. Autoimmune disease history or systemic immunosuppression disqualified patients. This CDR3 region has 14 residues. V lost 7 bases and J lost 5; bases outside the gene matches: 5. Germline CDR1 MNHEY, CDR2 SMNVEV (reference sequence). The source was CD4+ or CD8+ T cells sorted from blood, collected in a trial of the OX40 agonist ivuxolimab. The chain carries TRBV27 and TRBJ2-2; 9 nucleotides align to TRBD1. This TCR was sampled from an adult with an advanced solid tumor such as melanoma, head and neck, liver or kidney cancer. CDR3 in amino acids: CASTRDRDTGELFF. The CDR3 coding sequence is TGTGCCAGCACCAGGGACAGGGATACCGGGGAGCTGTTTTTT.